Listed below are T cell receptor beta chains from one sample, sequenced in a study of beta chain features in type 1 diabetes. Sequenced by immunoSEQ multiplex PCR; TCRdb stores in-frame clones only, minus some. The sample carries hundreds of thousands of clones, approximately 10% recorded once. Input material: naive CD4+ T cells from blood. These receptors were collected from a man between 25 and 39 years old with type 1 diabetes. Both conserved end residues are part of each CDR3. The order of the fields is clone size, V gene, D gene, J gene, CDR3 DNA, CDR3 protein. A D gene is named only where the DNA matches it firmly. Expanded clones get a size class; other rows say once, few or many, or leave the size out.

.,TRBV28,.,TRBJ2-1,TGTGCCACCCACGGACAGATTAATGACAATGAGCAGTTCTTC,CATHGQINDNEQFF
few,TRBV28,TRBD1,TRBJ2-3,TGTGCCAGCAGGGGGACAGGGGGCTCCCCAGATACGCAGTATTTT,CASRGTGGSPDTQYF
few,TRBV29-1,.,TRBJ1-3,TGCAGCGTTGCCGGGAAGCTCTCTGGAAACACCATATATTTT,CSVAGKLSGNTIYF
few,TRBV7-9,.,TRBJ1-2,TGTGCCAGCAGCTTACAGCAGGGCGTCTATGGCTACACCTTC,CASSLQQGVYGYTF
.,TRBV6-6,.,TRBJ2-3,TGTGCCAGCAAGGAGGCGATAAGCACAGATACGCAGTATTTT,CASKEAISTDTQYF
.,TRBV11-2,TRBD1,TRBJ2-7,TGTGCCAGCAGCTTAGAACCGGACAGGGTCTACGAGCAGTACTTC,CASSLEPDRVYEQYF
.,TRBV2,.,TRBJ2-7,TGTGCCAGCAGTGATCGTAGACAAACCTACGAGCAGTACTTC,CASSDRRQTYEQYF
.,TRBV4-2,.,TRBJ1-1,TGTGCCAGCAGCCAAGATCCGGGGATGAACACTGAAGCTTTCTTT,CASSQDPGMNTEAFF
few,TRBV28,.,TRBJ1-2,TGTGCCAGCACCCCCTCGGCGGCCGGGGGCTACACCTTC,CASTPSAAGGYTF
.,TRBV5-6,.,TRBJ2-5,TGTGCCAGCAGCTGGTATGTGGGGGCTCAAGAGACCCAGTACTTC,CASSWYVGAQETQYF
few,TRBV5-4,.,TRBJ2-3,TGTGCCAGCGCCCTCCGGGGCACAGATACGCAGTATTTT,CASALRGTDTQYF
few,TRBV4-1,TRBD1,TRBJ2-7,TGCGCCAGCAGCCAAGCTCATCTCGGGACAGGGCTCTACGAGCAGTACTTC,CASSQAHLGTGLYEQYF
few,TRBV4-3,TRBD1,TRBJ1-2,TGCGCCAGCAGCCAAACCCCGGGACAGGAAGATGGCTACACCTTC,CASSQTPGQEDGYTF
.,TRBV7-3,.,TRBJ2-7,TGTGCCAGCAGCTTACTCCCCGGCGAGCAGTACTTC,CASSLLPGEQYF
.,TRBV29-1,.,TRBJ1-5,TGCAGCGTTGGCGACACAGTGAATCAGCCCCAGCATTTT,CSVGDTVNQPQHF
few,TRBV5-4,.,TRBJ2-3,TGTGCCAGCAGACCCGGGGGACGCGAAGATACGCAGTATTTT,CASRPGGREDTQYF
few,TRBV5-1,.,TRBJ1-1,TGCGCCAGCAGGACGGACGGGGACACTGAAGCTTTCTTT,CASRTDGDTEAFF
few,TRBV20-1,.,TRBJ1-3,TGCAGTGCCACACGCGGAAACACCATATATTTT,CSATRGNTIYF
.,TRBV7-9,TRBD2,TRBJ2-5,TGTGCCAGCAATCAATTAAAGACGGGGGGCCAAGAGACCCAGTACTTC,CASNQLKTGGQETQYF
.,TRBV7-9,.,TRBJ2-1,TGTGCCAGCAGCTTAGCGGCTAGCGTCAATGAGCAGTTCTTC,CASSLAASVNEQFF
few,TRBV7-8,.,TRBJ2-3,TGTGCCAGCAGCCGGGATCAAGATACGCAGTATTTT,CASSRDQDTQYF
.,TRBV6-6,TRBD2,TRBJ2-7,TGTGCCAGCAGTTACGCTAGCGGGGGAAACGAGCAGTACTTC,CASSYASGGNEQYF
.,TRBV5-1,.,TRBJ2-3,TGCGCCAGCAGCTTGGCCGGTGGGGCAGGCACAGATACGCAGTATTTT,CASSLAGGAGTDTQYF
.,TRBV4-2,.,TRBJ2-3,TGTGCCAGCAGCCCGGCCTCAGGACTTTCTTTT,CASSPASGLSF
few,TRBV2,.,TRBJ2-5,TGTGCCACTCGGGACAACCAAGAGACCCAGTACTTC,CATRDNQETQYF
.,TRBV19,.,TRBJ2-5,TGTGCCAGTAGTAAGGACATCCAAGAGACCCAGTACTTC,CASSKDIQETQYF
.,TRBV6-6,.,TRBJ2-7,TGTGCCACCAGGCTACGGGGCTACGAGCAGTACTTC,CATRLRGYEQYF
.,TRBV9,.,TRBJ2-3,TGTGCCAGCAGCGTAGCAACGGGCGGGGATACGCAGTATTTT,CASSVATGGDTQYF
.,TRBV30,TRBD1,TRBJ2-3,TGTGCCTGGAGTGAGACAGGGGGCACAGATACGCAGTATTTT,CAWSETGGTDTQYF
.,TRBV25-1,.,TRBJ1-6,TGTGCCACTCATGGACAATATAATTCACCCCTCCACTTT,CATHGQYNSPLHF
.,TRBV6-6,.,TRBJ2-7,TGTGCCAGCAGTCAGACTAGCTACGAGCAGTACTTC,CASSQTSYEQYF
few,TRBV4-1,TRBD1,TRBJ1-5,TGCGCCAGCAGCCAAGAGGGGACAGTGGATCAGCCCCAGCATTTT,CASSQEGTVDQPQHF
.,TRBV18,.,TRBJ2-5,TGTGCCAGCTCACCACCACAGGGAGGGGAGACCCAGTACTTC,CASSPPQGGETQYF
.,TRBV19,.,TRBJ2-2,TGTGCCAGTAGTAGGCAGGGGGAGCTGTTTTTT,CASSRQGELFF
.,TRBV6-6,.,TRBJ2-3,TGTGCCAGCAGTTATCCTCGTGCAGATACGCAGTATTTT,CASSYPRADTQYF
few,TRBV25-1,TRBD1,TRBJ2-1,TGTGCCAGCAGTGAACCGGGACAGGGTAACAATGAGCAGTTCTTC,CASSEPGQGNNEQFF
.,TRBV19,.,TRBJ1-2,TGTGCCAGTAGACAGGCTGCTGGGTATGGCTACACCTTC,CASRQAAGYGYTF
.,TRBV19,TRBD2,TRBJ2-1,TGTGCCAGTAATCGAGAACTAGCGGGGGGGAATGAGCAGTTCTTC,CASNRELAGGNEQFF
few,TRBV5-1,.,TRBJ2-5,TGCGCCAGCAGCTTGGGTGTGAGGGGGACCCAAGAGACCCAGTACTTC,CASSLGVRGTQETQYF
few,TRBV11-2,.,TRBJ2-7,TGTGCCAGCAGCACGGGGGTTTTCACAGGCATCCTCCGCCACGAGCAGTACTTC,CASSTGVFTGILRHEQYF
.,TRBV7-9,TRBD1,TRBJ1-2,TGTGCCAGCAGCTTAGGACAGGGGAGTATGGGCACCTTC,CASSLGQGSMGTF
.,TRBV7-9,TRBD2,TRBJ2-5,TGTGCCAGCAGCTCCCGGGCGGGGGGACAAGAGACCCAGTACTTC,CASSSRAGGQETQYF
.,TRBV5-1,.,TRBJ2-5,TGCGCCAGCAGCTTGGAGAGGAGGAGAGGCGAGACCCAGTACTTC,CASSLERRRGETQYF